The present T cell receptor beta chain was sequenced within a study of read filtering for tumor transcriptome and immune sequencing. About the study: Mean patient age was approximately 66 years, range about 45 to 90; some 17 male, some 14 female. Study findings and constraints: Correlation between methods rose after single-read clonotypes were removed.

This clonotype was observed at least ten times. The antigen is unknown. V was pared by 4 bases and J by 4 bases, with 13 bases between. Germline loops: CDR1 MGHRA, CDR2 YSYEKL. CDR3 size: 14 residues. This library used roughly 0.4 ug RNA and molecular barcoded adaptors spanning alpha/delta and beta/gamma chains. TCRdb fed the reads into MiXCR, producing one record per CDR3 protein. The table has about 48,000 distinct CDR3 sequences, approximately 18% seen once. This sequence was found in a donor at least 40 years old with multiple myeloma. The V call is TRBV4-1, the J call TRBJ2-5, with a possible D match to TRBD1 (5 bases). Sequenced sample: a population of CD138-negative cells sorted from bone marrow. The CDR3 coding sequence is TGCGCCAGCAGCCTCCAAGGCAGGGCAGAGACCCAGTACTTC. Amino acid sequence: CASSLQGRAETQYF.